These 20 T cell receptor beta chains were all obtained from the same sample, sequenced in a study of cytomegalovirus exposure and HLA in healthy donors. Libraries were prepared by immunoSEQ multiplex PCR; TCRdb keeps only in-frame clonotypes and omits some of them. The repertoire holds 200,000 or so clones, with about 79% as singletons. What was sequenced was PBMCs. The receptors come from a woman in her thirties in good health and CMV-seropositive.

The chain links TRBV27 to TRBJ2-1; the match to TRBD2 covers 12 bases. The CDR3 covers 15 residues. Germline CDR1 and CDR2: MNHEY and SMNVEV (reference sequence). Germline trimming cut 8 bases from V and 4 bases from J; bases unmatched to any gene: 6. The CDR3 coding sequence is TGTGCCAGCTTCCGGACTAGCGGGGTATACAATGAGCAGTTCTTC. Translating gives CASFRTSGVYNEQFF.

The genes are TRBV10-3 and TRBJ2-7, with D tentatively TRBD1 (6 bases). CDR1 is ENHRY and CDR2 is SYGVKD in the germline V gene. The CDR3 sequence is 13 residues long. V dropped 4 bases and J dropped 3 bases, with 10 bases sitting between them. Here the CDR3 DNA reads TGTGCCATCAGTGGACAGGACCACTACGAGCAGTACTTC. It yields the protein CAISGQDHYEQYF.

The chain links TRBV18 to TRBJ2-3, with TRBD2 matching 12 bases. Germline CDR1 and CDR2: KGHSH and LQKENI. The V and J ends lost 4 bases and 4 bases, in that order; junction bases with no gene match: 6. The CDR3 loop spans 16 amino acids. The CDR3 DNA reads TGTGCCAGCTCACGACTAGCGGGAGCTTATGCAGATACGCAGTATTTT. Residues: CASSRLAGAYADTQYF.

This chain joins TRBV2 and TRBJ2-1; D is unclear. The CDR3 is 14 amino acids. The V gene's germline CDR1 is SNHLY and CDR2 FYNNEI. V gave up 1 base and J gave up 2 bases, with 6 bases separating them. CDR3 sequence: CASSEGATYNEQFF. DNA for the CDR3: TGTGCCAGCAGTGAAGGAGCGACCTACAATGAGCAGTTCTTC. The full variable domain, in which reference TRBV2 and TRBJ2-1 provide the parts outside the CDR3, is EPEVTQTPSHQVTQMGQEVILRCVPISNHLYFYWYRQILGQKVEFLVSFYNNEISEKSEIFDDQFSVERPDGSNFTLKIRSTKLEDSAMYFCASSEGATYNEQFFGPGTRLTVL.

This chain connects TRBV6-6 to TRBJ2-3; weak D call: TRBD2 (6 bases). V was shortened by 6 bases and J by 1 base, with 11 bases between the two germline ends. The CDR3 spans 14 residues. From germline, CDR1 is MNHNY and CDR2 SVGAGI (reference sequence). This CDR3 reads CASRVRLGTDTQYF. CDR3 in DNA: TGTGCCAGCAGGGTCAGACTAGGCACAGATACGCAGTATTTT.

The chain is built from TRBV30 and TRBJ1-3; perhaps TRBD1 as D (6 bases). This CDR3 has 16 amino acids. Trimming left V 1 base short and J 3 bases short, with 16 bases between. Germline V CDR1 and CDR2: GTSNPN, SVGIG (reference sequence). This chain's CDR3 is CAWSGYLGARGNTIYF. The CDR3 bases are TGTGCCTGGAGTGGGTACCTGGGGGCGCGTGGAAACACCATATATTTT. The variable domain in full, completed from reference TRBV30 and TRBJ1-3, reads SQTIHQWPATLVQPVGSPLSLECTVEGTSNPNLYWYRQAAGRGLQLLFYSVGIGQISSEVPQNLSASRPQDRQFILSSKKLLLSDSGFYLCAWSGYLGARGNTIYFGEGSWLTVV.

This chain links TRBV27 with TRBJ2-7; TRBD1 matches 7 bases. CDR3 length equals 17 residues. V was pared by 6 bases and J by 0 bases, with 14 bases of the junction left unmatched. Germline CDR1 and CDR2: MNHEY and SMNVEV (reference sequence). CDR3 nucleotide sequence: TGTGCCAGCAGCATATCACCGGGACAGCGCAGCTCCTACGAGCAGTACTTC. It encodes CASSISPGQRSSYEQYF.

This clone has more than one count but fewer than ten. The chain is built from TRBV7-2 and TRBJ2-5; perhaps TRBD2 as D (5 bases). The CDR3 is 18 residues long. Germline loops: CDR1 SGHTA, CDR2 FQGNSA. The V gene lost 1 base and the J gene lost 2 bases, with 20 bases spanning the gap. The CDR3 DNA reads TGTGCCAGCAGCTTAGGGGGATCACGAGGCGCGGGTCAAGAGACCCAGTACTTC. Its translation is CASSLGGSRGAGQETQYF. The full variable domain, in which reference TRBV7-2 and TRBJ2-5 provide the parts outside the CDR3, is GAGVSQSPSNKVTEKGKDVELRCDPISGHTALYWYRQSLGQGLEFLIYFQGNSAPDKSGLPSDRFSAERTGGSVSTLTIQRTQQEDSAVYLCASSLGGSRGAGQETQYFGPGTRLLVL.

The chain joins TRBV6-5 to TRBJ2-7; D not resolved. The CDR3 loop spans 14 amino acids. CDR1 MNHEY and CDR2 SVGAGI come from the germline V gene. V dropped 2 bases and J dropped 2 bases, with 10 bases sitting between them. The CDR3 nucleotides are TGTGCCAGCAGTTACAACTTGCAAGCCTACGAGCAGTACTTC. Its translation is CASSYNLQAYEQYF.

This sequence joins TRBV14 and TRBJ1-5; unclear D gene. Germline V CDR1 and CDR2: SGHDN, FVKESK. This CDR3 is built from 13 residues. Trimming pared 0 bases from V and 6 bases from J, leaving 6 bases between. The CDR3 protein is CASSQDLLQPQHF. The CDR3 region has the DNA TGTGCCAGCAGCCAAGACCTACTTCAGCCCCAGCATTTT.

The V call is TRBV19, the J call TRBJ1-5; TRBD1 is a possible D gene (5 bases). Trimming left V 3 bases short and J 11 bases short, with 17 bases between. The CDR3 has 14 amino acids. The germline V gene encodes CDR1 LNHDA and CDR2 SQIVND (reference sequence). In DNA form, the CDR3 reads TGTGCCAGTAGTATCGGGCAGGGTCCCCTGACCCAGCATTTT. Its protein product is CASSIGQGPLTQHF. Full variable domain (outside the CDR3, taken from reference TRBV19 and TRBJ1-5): DGGITQSPKYLFRKEGQNVTLSCEQNLNHDAMYWYRQDPGQGLRLIYYSQIVNDFQKGDIAEGYSVSREKKESFPLTVTSAQKNPTAFYLCASSIGQGPLTQHFGDGTRLSIL.

CDR3 region: CASNRGTGGPQHF. The CDR3 nucleotides are TGTGCCAGCAATAGAGGTACCGGTGGGCCCCAGCATTTT. The V gene is TRBV27, the J gene TRBJ1-5; D is undetermined. The CDR3 loop spans 13 amino acids. Germline V gene sequence: CDR1 MNHEY, CDR2 SMNVEV (reference sequence). The V end was cut by 7 bases, the J end by 9 bases, with 16 bases between.

The CDR3 DNA reads TGCGCCAGCAGTGAGGGGACAACCTACGAGCAGTACTTC. This encodes CASSEGTTYEQYF. V is TRBV10-2 and J is TRBJ2-7; weak D call: TRBD1 (6 bases). Germline-derived CDR1 and CDR2 are WSHSY and SAAADI. The CDR3 is made up of 13 amino acids. With 2 bases removed from V and 2 bases from J, the gap between germline ends came to 7 bases.

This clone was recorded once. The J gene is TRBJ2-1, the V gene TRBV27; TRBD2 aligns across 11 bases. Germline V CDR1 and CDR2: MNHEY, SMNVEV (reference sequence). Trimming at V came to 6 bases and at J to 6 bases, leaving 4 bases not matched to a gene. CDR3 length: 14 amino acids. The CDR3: CASRTSGNINEQFF. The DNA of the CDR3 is TGTGCCAGCAGGACTAGCGGGAACATCAATGAGCAGTTCTTC.

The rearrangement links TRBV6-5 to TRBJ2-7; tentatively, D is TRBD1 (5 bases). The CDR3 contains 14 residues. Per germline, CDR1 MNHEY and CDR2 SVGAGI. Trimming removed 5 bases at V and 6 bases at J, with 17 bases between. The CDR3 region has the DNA TGTGCCAGCAGTAGGTCAGCAGGGTTAGGCGAGCAGTACTTC. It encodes CASSRSAGLGEQYF.

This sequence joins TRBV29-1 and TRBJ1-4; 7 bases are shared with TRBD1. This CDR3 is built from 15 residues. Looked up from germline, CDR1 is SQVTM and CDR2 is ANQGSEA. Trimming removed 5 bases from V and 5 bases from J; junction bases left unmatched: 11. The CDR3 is CSVQSRGRGNEKLFF. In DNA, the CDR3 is TGCAGCGTTCAATCTAGGGGCAGGGGGAATGAAAAACTGTTTTTT.

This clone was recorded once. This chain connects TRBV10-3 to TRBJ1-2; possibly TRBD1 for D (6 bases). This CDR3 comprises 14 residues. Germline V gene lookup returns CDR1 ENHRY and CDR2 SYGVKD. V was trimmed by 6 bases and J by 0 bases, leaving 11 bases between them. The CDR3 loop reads CAISEGQSNYGYTF. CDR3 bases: TGTGCCATCAGCGAAGGACAGTCTAACTATGGCTACACCTTC.

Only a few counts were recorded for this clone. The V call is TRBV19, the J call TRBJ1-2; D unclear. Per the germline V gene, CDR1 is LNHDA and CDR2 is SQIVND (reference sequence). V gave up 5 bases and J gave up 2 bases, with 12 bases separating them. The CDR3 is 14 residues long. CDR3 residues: CASSQVQQNYGYTF. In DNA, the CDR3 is TGTGCCAGTAGTCAGGTTCAGCAGAACTATGGCTACACCTTC.

The chain's CDR3 is CASSLGLAGVGETQYF. DNA of the CDR3: TGCGCCAGCAGCTTGGGACTAGCGGGAGTTGGAGAGACCCAGTACTTC. The rearrangement links TRBV5-1 to TRBJ2-5, with 12 bases identical to TRBD2. Germline V lookup: CDR1 SGHRS, CDR2 YFSETQ. J gave up 4 bases and V 0 bases, and 4 bases lay outside the gene matches. The CDR3 covers 16 residues.

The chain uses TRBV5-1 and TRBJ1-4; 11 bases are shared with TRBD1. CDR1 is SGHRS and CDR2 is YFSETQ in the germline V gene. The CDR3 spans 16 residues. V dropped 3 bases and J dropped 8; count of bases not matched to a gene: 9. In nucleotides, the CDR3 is TGCGCCAGCAGCTCCGGGACAGGGGGAAGGTGGGAAAAACTGTTTTTT. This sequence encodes CASSSGTGGRWEKLFF.